What follows describes a single TCR beta chain. What it binds is not known. This sample stems from a study of cytomegalovirus exposure and HLA in healthy donors. Broader study findings: The classifier reportedly diagnosed cytomegalovirus status with high specificity and sensitivity.

The CDR3 sequence is 14 residues long. CDR1 is SGHDT, CDR2 YYEEEE, per germline. The ends were cut back, 0 bases at V and 0 bases at J, with 7 bases in the middle. PCR involved 60 Vbeta and 13 Jbeta primers. Assay used: immunoSEQ multiplex PCR; TCRdb lists only in-frame clones, some missing. The sample holds approximately 93,000 clones, over 75% seen once. Sequenced: PBMCs. The source of this sequence is a man over 45 in good health and CMV-seronegative. The rearrangement joins TRBV5-6 to TRBJ2-7, with TRBD1 as a possible D gene (6 bases). The CDR3 sequence: CASSLAGDSYEQYF. The DNA of the CDR3 is TGTGCCAGCAGCTTGGCAGGGGACTCCTACGAGCAGTACTTC.